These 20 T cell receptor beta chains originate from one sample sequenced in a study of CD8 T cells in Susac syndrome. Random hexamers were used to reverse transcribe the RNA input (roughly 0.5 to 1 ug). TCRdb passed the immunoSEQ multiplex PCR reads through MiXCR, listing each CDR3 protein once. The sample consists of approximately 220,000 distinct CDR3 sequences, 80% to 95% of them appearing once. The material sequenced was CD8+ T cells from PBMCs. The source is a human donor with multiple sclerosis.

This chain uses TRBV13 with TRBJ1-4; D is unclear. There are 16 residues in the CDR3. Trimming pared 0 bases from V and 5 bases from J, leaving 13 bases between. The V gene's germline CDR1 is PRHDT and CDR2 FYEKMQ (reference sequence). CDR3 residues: CASSLGLGRMNEKLFF. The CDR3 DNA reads TGTGCCAGCAGCTTAGGCCTTGGGCGGATGAATGAAAAACTGTTTTTT.

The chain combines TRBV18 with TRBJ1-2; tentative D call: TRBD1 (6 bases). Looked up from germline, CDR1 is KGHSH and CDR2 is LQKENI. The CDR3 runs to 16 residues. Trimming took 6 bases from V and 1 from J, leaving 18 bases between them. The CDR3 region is CASSDLDDRFNYGYTF. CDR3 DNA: TGTGCCAGCTCCGACCTCGATGACAGGTTTAACTATGGCTACACCTTC.

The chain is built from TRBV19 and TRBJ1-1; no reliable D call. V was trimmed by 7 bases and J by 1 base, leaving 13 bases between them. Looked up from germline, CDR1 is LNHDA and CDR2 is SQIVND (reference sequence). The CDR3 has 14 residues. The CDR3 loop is CASTPFGRNTEAFF. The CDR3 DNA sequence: TGTGCCAGTACTCCCTTTGGCCGGAACACTGAAGCTTTCTTT.

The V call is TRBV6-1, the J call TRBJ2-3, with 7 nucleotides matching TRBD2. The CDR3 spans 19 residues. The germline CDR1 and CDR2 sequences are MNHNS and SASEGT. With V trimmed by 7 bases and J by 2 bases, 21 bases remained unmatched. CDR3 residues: CASIPAASEDLADTDTQYF. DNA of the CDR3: TGTGCCAGCATCCCGGCGGCCTCGGAAGACCTAGCGGACACAGATACGCAGTATTTT.

CDR3 nucleotide sequence: TGTGCCAGCAGTGGAGGGACTCCCCGGGATGGCTACACCTTC. Its protein is CASSGGTPRDGYTF. V and J are TRBV25-1 and TRBJ1-2, with D perhaps matching TRBD1 (5 bases). The germline V gene has CDR1 MGHDK and CDR2 SYGVNS. The CDR3 has 14 amino acids. With 4 bases removed from V and 6 bases from J, the gap between germline ends came to 15 bases.

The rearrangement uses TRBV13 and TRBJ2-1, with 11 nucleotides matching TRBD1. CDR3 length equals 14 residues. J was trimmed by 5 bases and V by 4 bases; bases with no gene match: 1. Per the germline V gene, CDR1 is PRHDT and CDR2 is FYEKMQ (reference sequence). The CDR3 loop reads CASSSGQGDNEQFF. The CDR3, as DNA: TGTGCCAGCAGCTCGGGACAGGGGGACAATGAGCAGTTCTTC.

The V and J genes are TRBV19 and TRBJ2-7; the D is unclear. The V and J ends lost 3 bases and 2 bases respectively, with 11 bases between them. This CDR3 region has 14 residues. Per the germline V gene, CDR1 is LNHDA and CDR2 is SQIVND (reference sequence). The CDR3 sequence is CASSMLASTYEQYF. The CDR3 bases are TGTGCCAGTAGTATGCTGGCATCGACCTACGAGCAGTACTTC.

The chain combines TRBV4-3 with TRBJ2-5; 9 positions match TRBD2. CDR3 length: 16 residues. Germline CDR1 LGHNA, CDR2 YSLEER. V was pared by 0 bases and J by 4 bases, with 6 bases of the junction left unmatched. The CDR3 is CASSQDGYSGGETQYF. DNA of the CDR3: TGCGCCAGCAGCCAAGATGGGTATAGCGGGGGAGAGACCCAGTACTTC.

Written as DNA, the CDR3 is TGTGCCAGCAGCGAGGGGACAGTCACTGAAGCTTTCTTT. Amino acid sequence: CASSEGTVTEAFF. The chain has TRBV9 and TRBJ1-1; 7 nucleotides line up with TRBD1. Germline-derived CDR1 and CDR2 are SGDLS and YYNGEE. The V segment lost 3 bases and the J segment 4 bases; nucleotides outside the gene matches: 3. The CDR3 runs to 13 residues.

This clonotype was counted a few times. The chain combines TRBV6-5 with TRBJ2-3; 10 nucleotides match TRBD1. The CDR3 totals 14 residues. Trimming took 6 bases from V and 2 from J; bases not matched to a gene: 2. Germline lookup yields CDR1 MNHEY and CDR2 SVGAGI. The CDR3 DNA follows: TGTGCCAGCAGCGGGACAGGGGCCACAGATACGCAGTATTTT. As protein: CASSGTGATDTQYF.

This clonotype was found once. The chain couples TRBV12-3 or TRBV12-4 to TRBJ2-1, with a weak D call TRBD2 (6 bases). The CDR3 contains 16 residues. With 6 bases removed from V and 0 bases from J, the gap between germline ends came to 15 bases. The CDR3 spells CASSLPSAISYNEQFF. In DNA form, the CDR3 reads TGTGCCAGCAGCCTCCCTAGCGCTATCTCCTACAATGAGCAGTTCTTC.

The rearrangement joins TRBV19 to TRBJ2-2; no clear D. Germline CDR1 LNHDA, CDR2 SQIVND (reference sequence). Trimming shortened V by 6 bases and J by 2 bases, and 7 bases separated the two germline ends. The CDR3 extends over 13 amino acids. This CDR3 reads CASRLGNTGELFF. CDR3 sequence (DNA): TGTGCCAGTAGGCTGGGAAACACCGGGGAGCTGTTTTTT.

CDR3 nucleotide sequence: TGTGCCAGCAGCTTGTGGAACGGAGGGGGGCTGTTTTTT. It encodes CASSLWNGGGLFF. The rearrangement links TRBV5-4 to TRBJ1-4; a weak D match, TRBD1 (6 bases). The V end was cut by 1 base, the J end by 14 bases, with 15 bases between. Germline V gives CDR1 SGHNT, CDR2 YYREEE (reference sequence). CDR3 length: 13 amino acids.

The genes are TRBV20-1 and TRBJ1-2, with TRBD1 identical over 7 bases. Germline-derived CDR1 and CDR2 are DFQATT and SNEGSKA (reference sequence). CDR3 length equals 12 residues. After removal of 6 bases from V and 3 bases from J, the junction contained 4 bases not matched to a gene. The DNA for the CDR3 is TGCAGTGCAACCACAGGGGACTATGGCTACACCTTC. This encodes CSATTGDYGYTF.

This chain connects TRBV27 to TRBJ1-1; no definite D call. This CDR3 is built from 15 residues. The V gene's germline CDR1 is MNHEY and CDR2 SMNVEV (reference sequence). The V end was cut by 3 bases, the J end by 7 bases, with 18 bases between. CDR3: CASSLVMSGSDEAFF. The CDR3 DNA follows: TGTGCCAGCAGTTTGGTCATGTCGGGTAGCGATGAAGCTTTCTTT.

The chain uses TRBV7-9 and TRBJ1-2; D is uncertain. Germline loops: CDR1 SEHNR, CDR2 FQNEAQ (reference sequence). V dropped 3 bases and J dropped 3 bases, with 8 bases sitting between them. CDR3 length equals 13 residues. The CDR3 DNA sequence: TGTGCCAGCAGCTTCCCGGGGTACTATGGCTACACCTTC. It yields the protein CASSFPGYYGYTF.

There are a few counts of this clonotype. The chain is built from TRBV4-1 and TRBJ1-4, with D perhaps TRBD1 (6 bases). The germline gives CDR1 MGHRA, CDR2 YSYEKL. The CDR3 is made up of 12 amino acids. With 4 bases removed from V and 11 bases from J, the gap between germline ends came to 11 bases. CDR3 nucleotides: TGCGCCAGCAGCCTAACAGGGAGCAAACTGTTTTTT. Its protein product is CASSLTGSKLFF.

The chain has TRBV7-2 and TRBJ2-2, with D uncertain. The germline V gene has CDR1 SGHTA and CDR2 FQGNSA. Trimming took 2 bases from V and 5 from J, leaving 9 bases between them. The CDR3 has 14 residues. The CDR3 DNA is TGTGCCAGCAGCTTATTCTCCGATACCGGGGAGCTGTTTTTT. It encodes CASSLFSDTGELFF. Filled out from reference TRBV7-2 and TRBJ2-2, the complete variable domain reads GAGVSQSPSNKVTEKGKDVELRCDPISGHTALYWYRQSLGQGLEFLIYFQGNSAPDKSGLPSDRFSAERTGGSVSTLTIQRTQQEDSAVYLCASSLFSDTGELFFGEGSRLTVL.

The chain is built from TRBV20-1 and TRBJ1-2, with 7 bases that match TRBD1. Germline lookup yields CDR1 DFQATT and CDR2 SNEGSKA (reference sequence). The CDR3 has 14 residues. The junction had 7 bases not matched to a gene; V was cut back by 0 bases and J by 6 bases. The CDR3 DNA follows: TGCAGTGCTAGAGAGTGGACACAGGGGCATGGCTACACCTTC. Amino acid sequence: CSAREWTQGHGYTF.

The CDR3 loop is CASSWGQGQQYF. The CDR3 bases are TGTGCCAGCAGCTGGGGACAGGGTCAGCAGTACTTC. This sequence joins TRBV5-6 and TRBJ2-7, with 9 bases lining up with TRBD1. Germline CDR1 and CDR2: SGHDT and YYEEEE. With V trimmed by 3 bases and J by 8 bases, 3 bases remained unmatched. This CDR3 has 12 amino acids. Filled out from reference TRBV5-6 and TRBJ2-7, the complete variable domain reads DAGVTQSPTHLIKTRGQQVTLRCSPKSGHDTVSWYQQALGQGPQFIFQYYEEEERQRGNFPDRFSGHQFPNYSSELNVNALLLGDSALYLCASSWGQGQQYFGPGTRLTVT.